One sample yielded the 24 T cell receptor beta chains listed below, sequenced in a study of T cell repertoires in cytomegalovirus infection. Each CDR3 protein gets one entry after TCRdb re-called the reads with MiXCR. The data show about 360,000 distinct CDR3 sequences, 15% to 20% seen once. Sequenced sample: PBMCs. The source of these receptors is a human donor in good health (CMV status not recorded). Some clones in this sample may be carry-over from other donors' samples.

The rearrangement joins TRBV5-4 to TRBJ1-1; D unresolved. V lost 2 bases to trimming and J lost 4 bases, with 12 bases between them. From germline, CDR1 is SGHNT and CDR2 YYREEE (reference sequence). The CDR3 runs to 14 residues. The DNA for the CDR3 is TGTGCCAGCAGCTTCCTCCCGACCGGCACTGAAGCTTTCTTT. This translates into CASSFLPTGTEAFF.

The chain carries TRBV7-9 and TRBJ2-1, with D uncertain. Germline values: CDR1 SEHNR, CDR2 FQNEAQ (reference sequence). Trimming shortened V by 1 base and J by 6 bases, and 7 bases separated the two germline ends. The CDR3 is 13 residues long. The CDR3 DNA reads as TGTGCCAGCAGCTTAGGGTGGAGCAATGAGCAGTTCTTC. As protein: CASSLGWSNEQFF.

This clonotype occurred a few times. This rearrangement joins TRBV10-2 to TRBJ1-2; D possibly corresponds to TRBD1 (5 bases). This CDR3 is 14 amino acids long. The V end lost 5 bases, the J end lost 2 bases, and 12 bases lay between the germline ends. The germline gives CDR1 WSHSY, CDR2 SAAADI. The CDR3 DNA sequence: TGCGCCAGCAGTCCATCGGACACGAACTATGGCTACACCTTC. Amino acid sequence: CASSPSDTNYGYTF.

Ten or more counts support this clonotype. The V call is TRBV7-6, the J call TRBJ2-3; TRBD2 agrees at 9 bases. V was clipped by 1 base and J by 4 bases; unmatched bases: 6. Germline CDR1 is SGHVS and CDR2 is FNYEAQ. The CDR3 runs 16 residues. The CDR3 loop is CASSLDAPSGADTQYF. Written as DNA, the CDR3 is TGTGCCAGCAGCTTAGATGCGCCTAGCGGGGCAGATACGCAGTATTTT.

The V call is TRBV18, the J call TRBJ1-4, with 7 nucleotides matching TRBD1. Per germline, CDR1 KGHSH and CDR2 LQKENI. With 2 bases clipped from V and 8 bases from J, the junction kept 11 bases outside the gene matches. This CDR3 contains 16 residues. CDR3 nucleotides: TGTGCCAGCTCACCAAATCATGGGACAGCGAACGAAAAACTGTTTTTT. This gives the protein CASSPNHGTANEKLFF.

This clonotype was seen more than once but under ten times. The V call is TRBV28, the J call TRBJ2-2, with 8 bases that match TRBD2. J gave up 1 base and V 3 bases, and 1 base lay outside the gene matches. The germline gives CDR1 MDHEN, CDR2 SYDVKM. This CDR3 comprises 15 residues. The CDR3 is CASSFGGENTGELFF. CDR3 DNA sequence: TGTGCCAGCAGTTTCGGGGGGGAGAACACCGGGGAGCTGTTTTTT.

This chain joins TRBV7-2 and TRBJ2-7, with D hard to call. The CDR3 is 14 residues long. Germline V gene sequence: CDR1 SGHTA, CDR2 FQGNSA. Trimming left V 2 bases short and J 2 bases short, with 10 bases between. The CDR3 sequence is CASSLLYIPYEQYF. The CDR3 DNA reads TGTGCCAGCAGCTTACTGTATATCCCCTACGAGCAGTACTTC.

This clonotype was observed a handful of times. V gene TRBV20-1 combines with J gene TRBJ2-3, with D uncertain. There are 16 residues in the CDR3. Germline V gene lookup returns CDR1 DFQATT and CDR2 SNEGSKA (reference sequence). Trimming took off 3 bases at V and 0 bases at J, with 16 bases between the two ends. CDR3 sequence (DNA): TGCAGTGCTAGTGGATTCGGGCGGTCTAGCACAGATACGCAGTATTTT. This gives the protein CSASGFGRSSTDTQYF.

This chain links TRBV3-1 with TRBJ2-3; TRBD2 aligns across 13 bases. CDR1 and CDR2 (germline): LGHDT, YNNKEL (reference sequence). Unmatched junction bases numbered 8, after V lost 6 bases and J lost 8 bases. The length of the CDR3 is 15 residues. CDR3 bases: TGTGCCAGCAGTCTACGGACTAGCGGGGGAGCTACGCAGTATTTT. Protein sequence: CASSLRTSGGATQYF.

This clonotype was recorded at least ten times. The chain joins TRBV4-1 to TRBJ2-7; tentatively, D is TRBD2 (5 bases). The V gene lost 1 base and the J gene lost 1 base, with 11 bases spanning the gap. Germline lookup yields CDR1 MGHRA and CDR2 YSYEKL. CDR3 length: 15 amino acids. The CDR3 bases are TGCGCCAGCAGCCAAGTGATTCGCGGGTCCTACGAGCAGTACTTC. Encoded protein: CASSQVIRGSYEQYF.

This clonotype was picked up many times. The chain is built from TRBV7-2 and TRBJ1-1; D gene unclear. The CDR3 is made up of 14 amino acids. Germline V lookup: CDR1 SGHTA, CDR2 FQGNSA. The V end lost 0 bases, the J end lost 3 bases, and 8 bases lay between the germline ends. The CDR3, as DNA: TGTGCCAGCAGCTTAGCGGGGAGGCACACTGAAGCTTTCTTT. This translates into CASSLAGRHTEAFF.

This clonotype has ten or more counts. The chain has TRBV5-6 and TRBJ2-2; 8 bases map to TRBD2. V shed 2 bases, J shed 8 bases, and the junction held 8 bases outside the gene matches. The germline CDR1 and CDR2 sequences are SGHDT and YYEEEE. The CDR3 runs to 15 residues. The CDR3 protein is CASSLALAAGGELFF. DNA for the CDR3: TGTGCCAGCAGCTTAGCACTAGCGGCCGGAGGGGAGCTGTTTTTT.

The table lists this clonotype with many counts. This chain uses TRBV6-5 with TRBJ1-2; D unclear. CDR1 and CDR2 from the germline V gene are MNHEY and SVGAGI. Between the trimmed V and J ends, which lost 2 bases and 8 bases, there was a span of 15 bases. The CDR3 has 14 amino acids. For the CDR3, the DNA is TGTGCCAGCAGTTACGGCGGGAACAGAGGAGGCTACACCTTC. Translated: CASSYGGNRGGYTF.

This clonotype was counted a few times. The rearrangement joins TRBV7-6 to TRBJ1-2; D remains ambiguous. CDR3 length: 13 amino acids. V was cut by 5 bases and J by 7 bases, with 14 bases left in between. Germline V CDR1 and CDR2: SGHVS, FNYEAQ. This CDR3 is CASSHQDGRGYTF. For the CDR3, the DNA is TGTGCCAGCAGCCACCAGGACGGGCGTGGCTACACCTTC.

The rearrangement links TRBV7-9 to TRBJ2-1; either TRBD1 or TRBD2 may fit D (5 bases each). Germline CDR1 and CDR2: SEHNR and FQNEAQ (reference sequence). CDR3 length: 15 amino acids. Trimming removed 5 bases from V and 8 bases from J, with 19 bases in between. The CDR3 spells CASSPYGVGRDEQFF. The CDR3 DNA reads TGTGCCAGCAGCCCATATGGGGTGGGGCGGGATGAGCAGTTCTTC. The full variable domain, rest sourced from reference TRBV7-9 and TRBJ2-1, is DTGVSQNPRHKITKRGQNVTFRCDPISEHNRLYWYRQTLGQGPEFLTYFQNEAQLEKSRLLSDRFSAERPKGSFSTLEIQRTEQGDSAMYLCASSPYGVGRDEQFFGPGTRLTVL.

This clonotype was detected only a few times. This rearrangement joins TRBV6-2 or TRBV6-3 to TRBJ2-3, with a weak D call TRBD2 (5 bases). CDR3 length equals 15 residues. Trimming pared 2 bases from V and 5 bases from J, leaving 14 bases between. The germline V gene has CDR1 MNHEY and CDR2 SVGEGT. CDR3 nucleotide sequence: TGTGCCAGCAGTTACCGGGGTCAGTTGGGAGATACGCAGTATTTT. Protein sequence: CASSYRGQLGDTQYF.

Only a few counts were recorded for this clonotype. CDR3 in DNA: TGTGCCATCAGTGAGTTTCGGAACCAAGAGACCCAGTACTTC. Translated, it gives CAISEFRNQETQYF. This sequence joins TRBV10-3 and TRBJ2-5, with D hard to call. The CDR3 consists of 14 residues. Per germline, CDR1 ENHRY and CDR2 SYGVKD. Deletions cut 1 base from V and 0 bases from J, with 6 bases between.

The rearrangement links TRBV29-1 to TRBJ2-5; 9 bases map to TRBD1. The germline V gene has CDR1 SQVTM and CDR2 ANQGSEA. V trimming: 6 bases; J trimming: 5 bases; junction bases outside the gene matches: 7. This CDR3 region has 13 residues. CDR3 protein: CSVATGGRETQYF. The CDR3 nucleotides read TGCAGCGTCGCTACAGGGGGCCGGGAGACCCAGTACTTC. The complete variable domain, with remaining parts taken from reference TRBV29-1 and TRBJ2-5, reads SAVISQKPSRDICQRGTSLTIQCQVDSQVTMMFWYRQQPGQSLTLIATANQGSEATYESGFVIDKFPISRPNLTFSTLTVSNMSPEDSSIYLCSVATGGRETQYFGPGTRLLVL.

The chain has TRBV20-1 and TRBJ2-5; D is possibly TRBD2 (6 bases). The germline V and J ends were trimmed by 5 bases and 5 bases, with 18 bases remaining between them. This CDR3 comprises 14 residues. Germline-derived CDR1 and CDR2 are DFQATT and SNEGSKA (reference sequence). The CDR3 nucleotides are TGCAGTGCTCACCGGGCGGGACGAGGGGAGACCCAGTACTTC. Its protein product is CSAHRAGRGETQYF.

Many counts were recorded for this clonotype. The V and J genes are TRBV12-3 or TRBV12-4 and TRBJ1-1; the D gene is possibly TRBD1 (5 bases). The CDR3 extends over 13 amino acids. The V end lost 3 bases, the J end lost 7 bases, and 12 bases lay between the germline ends. The chain's CDR3 is CASSLRPGHEAFF. The DNA for the CDR3 is TGTGCCAGCAGTTTGCGCCCCGGACATGAAGCTTTCTTT.

A few counts support this clonotype. CDR3 bases: TGTGCCATCAGTGAGGCTACTAGAAGAGAGACCCAGTACTTC. Amino acid sequence: CAISEATRRETQYF. V and J are TRBV10-3 and TRBJ2-5, with D perhaps matching TRBD2 (5 bases). The CDR3 contains 14 residues. Germline CDR1 ENHRY, CDR2 SYGVKD. V lost 2 bases and J 4 bases, leaving 11 bases between the germline ends.

The table lists this clonotype with many counts. This rearrangement joins TRBV7-9 to TRBJ2-5; D is undetermined. Germline CDR1 SEHNR, CDR2 FQNEAQ (reference sequence). The length of the CDR3 is 14 residues. V was shortened by 3 bases and J by 3 bases, with 11 bases between the two germline ends. CDR3 amino acids: CASSFEYSKETQYF. The CDR3 DNA reads TGTGCCAGCAGCTTCGAGTACAGCAAAGAGACCCAGTACTTC.

The J gene is TRBJ1-2, the V gene TRBV7-8; D not resolved. The V gene lost 1 base and the J gene lost 5 bases, with 14 bases spanning the gap. This CDR3 has 15 amino acids. Germline loops: CDR1 SGHVS, CDR2 FQNEAQ. The CDR3 spells CASSLGAPELYGYTF. The CDR3, as DNA: TGTGCCAGCAGCTTAGGGGCCCCGGAACTTTATGGCTACACCTTC.

This clonotype occurred many times. The chain carries TRBV12-3 or TRBV12-4 and TRBJ1-2; D unresolved. V lost 3 bases and J lost 8, with 16 bases in between. The CDR3 consists of 14 residues. The CDR3 coding sequence is TGTGCCAGCAGTTTGAGGGAAGAGGTCGAAGGCTACACCTTC. Translated, it gives CASSLREEVEGYTF.